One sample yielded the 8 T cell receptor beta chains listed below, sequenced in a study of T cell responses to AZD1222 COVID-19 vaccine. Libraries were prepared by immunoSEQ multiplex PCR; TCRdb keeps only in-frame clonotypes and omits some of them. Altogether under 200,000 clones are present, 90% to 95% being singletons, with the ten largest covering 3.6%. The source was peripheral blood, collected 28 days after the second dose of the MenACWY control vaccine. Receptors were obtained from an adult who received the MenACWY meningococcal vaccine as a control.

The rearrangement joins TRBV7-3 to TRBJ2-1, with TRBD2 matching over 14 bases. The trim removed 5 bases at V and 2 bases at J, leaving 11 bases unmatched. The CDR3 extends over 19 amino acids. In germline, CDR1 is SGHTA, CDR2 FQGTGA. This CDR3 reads CASSPPGLAGVTTYNEQFF. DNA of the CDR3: TGTGCCAGCAGCCCTCCGGGACTAGCGGGAGTCACAACCTACAATGAGCAGTTCTTC.

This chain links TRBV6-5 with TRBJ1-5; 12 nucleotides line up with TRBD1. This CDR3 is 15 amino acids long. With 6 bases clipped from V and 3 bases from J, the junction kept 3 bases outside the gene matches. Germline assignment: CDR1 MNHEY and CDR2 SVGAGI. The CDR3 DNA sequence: TGTGCCAGCAGCATGGGACAGGGGGCCAATCAGCCCCAGCATTTT. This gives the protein CASSMGQGANQPQHF.

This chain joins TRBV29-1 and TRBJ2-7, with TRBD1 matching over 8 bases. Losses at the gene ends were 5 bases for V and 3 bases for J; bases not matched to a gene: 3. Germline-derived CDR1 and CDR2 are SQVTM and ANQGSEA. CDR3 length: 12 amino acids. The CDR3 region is CSVQDRVYEQYF. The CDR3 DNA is TGCAGCGTTCAGGACAGGGTCTACGAGCAGTACTTC.

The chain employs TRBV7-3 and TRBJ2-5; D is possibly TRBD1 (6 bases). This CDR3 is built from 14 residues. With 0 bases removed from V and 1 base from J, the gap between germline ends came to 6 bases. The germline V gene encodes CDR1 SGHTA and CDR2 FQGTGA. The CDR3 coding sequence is TGTGCCAGCAGCTTAACGGACAGCCAAGAGACCCAGTACTTC. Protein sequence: CASSLTDSQETQYF.

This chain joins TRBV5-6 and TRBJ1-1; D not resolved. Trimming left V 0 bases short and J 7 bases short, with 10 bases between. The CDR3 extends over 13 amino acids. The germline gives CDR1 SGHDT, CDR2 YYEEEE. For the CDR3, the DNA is TGTGCCAGCAGCTTGGCAGTAGGAGGTGAAGCTTTCTTT. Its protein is CASSLAVGGEAFF.

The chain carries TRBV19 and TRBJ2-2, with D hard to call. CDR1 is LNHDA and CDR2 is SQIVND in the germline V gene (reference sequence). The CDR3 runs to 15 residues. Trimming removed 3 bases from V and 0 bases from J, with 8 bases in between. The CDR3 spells CASSMTIANTGELFF. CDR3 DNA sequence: TGTGCCAGTAGTATGACAATCGCGAACACCGGGGAGCTGTTTTTT.

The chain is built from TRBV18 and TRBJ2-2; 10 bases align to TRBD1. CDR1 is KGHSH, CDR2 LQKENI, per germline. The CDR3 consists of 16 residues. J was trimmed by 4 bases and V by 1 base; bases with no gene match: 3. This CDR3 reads CASSPRGTGVTGELFF. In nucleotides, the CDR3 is TGTGCCAGCTCACCACGGGGGACAGGGGTCACCGGGGAGCTGTTTTTT.

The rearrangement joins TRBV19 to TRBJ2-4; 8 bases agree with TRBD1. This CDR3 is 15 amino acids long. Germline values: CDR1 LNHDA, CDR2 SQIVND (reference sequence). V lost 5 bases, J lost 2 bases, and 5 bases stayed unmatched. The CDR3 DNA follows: TGTGCCAGTAGTCGGACAGGGAATCCCAAAAACATTCAGTACTTC. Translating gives CASSRTGNPKNIQYF.